This T cell receptor (beta chain) was recovered during a study of blood T cell repertoires in COVID-19 (dated by TCRdb to the early 2020s). Concerning the study at large: Samples from collaborators originated in the United States, Italy and Spain and spanned both the acute and convalescent phases of COVID-19. Where HLA class I and class II types were available, the types were taken from metadata supplied by the sample provider, not from assay-based typing. The samples were drawn from the first 160 participants of the ongoing ImmuneRACE study and from over 950 subjects provided by 6 global collaborators. The material from the prospective study consisted of cDNA or gDNA derived from T cells, B-cell-depleted T cells, or PBMCs. A freely available public database, intended as a resource for researchers studying the immune response to SARS-CoV-2, is where the repertoires were released. A de-identified subject ID, COVID-19 status, age in years and sex were almost always included in the sample metadata. The dataset comprised deeply sampled blood TCRbeta repertoires from subjects exposed to, actively infected with, or recovered from COVID-19. General findings and caveats noted by the study authors: Clinical and demographic metadata were provided uncurated, with the amount varying by source and participant.

The collaborating institutions used their own protocols to collect whole blood in K2EDTA tubes. For TCRbeta analysis, collaborator samples were shipped as frozen whole blood, as isolated PBMCs, or as DNA extracted from either sample type. The CDR3 runs 17 amino acids, cysteine and phenylalanine included. This entry keeps only the CDR3 DNA: 51 bases, framed from base 1. The germline V gene (reference sequence) specifies LNHNV as CDR1 and YYDKDF as CDR2. At the junction V is shortened by 1 base and J by 1 base; bases outside the gene matches: 4. To note about this clone: The antigen this receptor binds is unknown. The record has no base qualities; no much larger clone is one base away.

TCRbeta CDR3 regions were amplified from genomic DNA by means of the immunoSEQ Assay, a bias-controlled multiplex PCR. The authors' pipeline ran thus. The number of nucleated cells in each sample was estimated from the amplification of reference gene primers within the assay. Sequence reads were collapsed and filtered to measure the absolute abundance of every unique TCRbeta CDR3 rearrangement. For each sample, productive Simpson clonality was calculated by taking the square root of Simpson's diversity index across productive rearrangements. TCRdb took over this immuneACCESS table, retaining in-frame rearrangements with V and J assigned. Such tables are incomplete; in checked studies, under half of the missing clones stem from an unresolved V gene, and the remainder is unexplained. For V, J and clone size, that table is used; D and trimming come from the DNA. The sample yields 100,000 to 150,000 clones; almost 70% were counted once. The ten largest clones take up 2% to 2.5% of the sample.

The rearrangement joined TRBV15 to TRBJ2-2, and 9 bases in between align with TRBD1. Sequenced sample: peripheral blood. The sequence was obtained from a woman between 65 and 79 years old with acute or convalescent COVID-19. For the CDR3, the sequence is CATSRAQGAGNTGELFF. At the DNA level, the sequence is TGTGCCACCAGCAGAGCACAGGGGGCGGGGAACACCGGGGAGCTGTTTTTT.